The 8 T cell receptor beta chains below come from one sample, sequenced in a study of response to subunit inactivated influenza vaccine. TCRdb re-derived calls from the RT-PCR reads in MiXCR, one entry per CDR3 protein. The table has over 400,000 distinct CDR3 sequences, roughly 13% seen once; the top ten hold about an eighth. Sequencing was performed on PBMCs from blood, taken around seven weeks after vaccination. Receptors originate from a man aged 50 to 59 who received an inactivated influenza vaccine.

There are many counts of this clonotype. As DNA, the CDR3 is TGTGCCAGCAGGAAGAATGACGAGCAGTACTTC. Its translation is CASRKNDEQYF. This chain links TRBV27 with TRBJ2-7; D is ambiguous. V was trimmed by 6 bases and J by 5 bases, leaving 8 bases between them. CDR1 and CDR2 from the germline V gene are MNHEY and SMNVEV (reference sequence). The CDR3 spans 11 residues.

The chain combines TRBV6-2 or TRBV6-3 with TRBJ2-5, with D perhaps being TRBD1 or TRBD2 (7 bases each). The CDR3 is made up of 14 amino acids. Per germline, CDR1 MNHEY and CDR2 SVGEGT. Trimming took 6 bases from V and 1 from J, leaving 12 bases between them. Here the CDR3 reads CASSRGGGQETQYF. DNA for the CDR3: TGTGCCAGCAGCAGGGGGGGAGGCCAAGAGACCCAGTACTTC.

This rearrangement joins TRBV5-1 to TRBJ1-5; D gene ambiguous. Trimming removed 3 bases from V and 1 base from J, with 8 bases in between. CDR1 is SGHRS and CDR2 is YFSETQ in the germline V gene. This CDR3 comprises 14 residues. CDR3 loop: CASSSDVSNQPQHF. CDR3 DNA sequence: TGCGCCAGCAGCTCAGACGTAAGCAATCAGCCCCAGCATTTT.

Points on this clonotype: One end of the junction fails to match germline, which may point to a read error. The chain joins TRBV7-9 to TRBJ2-1, with 9 nucleotides matching TRBD2. CDR1 SEHNR and CDR2 FQNEAQ come from the germline V gene (reference sequence). The CDR3 has 17 residues. The chain's CDR3 is CASSLGSGSHTYNEQFF. DNA for the CDR3: TGTGCCAGCAGTTTAGGTAGCGGGAGTCACACCTACAATGAGCAGTTCTTC. The full variable domain, in which reference TRBV7-9 and TRBJ2-1 provide the parts outside the CDR3, is DTGVSQNPRHKITKRGQNVTFRCDPISEHNRLYWYRQTLGQGPEFLTYFQNEAQLEKSRLLSDRFSAERPKGSFSTLEIQRTEQGDSAMYLCASSLGSGSHTYNEQFFGPGTRLTVL.

This clonotype was seen repeatedly, ten times or more. V gene TRBV7-2 combines with J gene TRBJ2-5; weak D call: TRBD1 (6 bases). The CDR3 totals 14 residues. Germline CDR1 reads SGHTA; CDR2 reads FQGNSA. V was trimmed by 8 bases and J by 0 bases, leaving 13 bases between them. The chain's CDR3 is CASSRTGNQETQYF. Here the CDR3 DNA reads TGTGCCAGCTCCCGAACAGGGAACCAAGAGACCCAGTACTTC.

A few counts support this clonotype. The chain is built from TRBV18 and TRBJ1-6; D perhaps matches TRBD1 (5 bases). The ends were cut back, 1 base at V and 8 bases at J, with 9 bases in the middle. CDR3 length: 14 residues. Germline values: CDR1 KGHSH, CDR2 LQKENI. CDR3 sequence: CASSPQGIDSPLHF. The CDR3 DNA sequence: TGTGCCAGCTCACCACAGGGGATCGATTCACCCCTCCACTTT.

This clonotype was counted at least ten times. The rearrangement uses TRBV12-3 or TRBV12-4 and TRBJ1-4; D may be TRBD1 (6 bases). This CDR3 has 14 residues. V was trimmed by 4 bases and J by 11 bases, leaving 17 bases between them. The CDR3 protein is CASSYRVSGGKLFF. CDR3 DNA sequence: TGTGCCAGCAGTTACAGGGTCTCCGGAGGGAAACTGTTTTTT.

This clonotype has at least ten counts. This chain connects TRBV29-1 to TRBJ1-5; 10 nucleotides align to TRBD1. Germline lookup yields CDR1 SQVTM and CDR2 ANQGSEA. This CDR3 spans 14 amino acids. Trimming removed 6 bases from V and 5 bases from J; junction bases left unmatched: 7. CDR3 residues: CSVATGTGDQPQHF. CDR3 nucleotide sequence: TGCAGCGTGGCTACCGGGACAGGGGATCAGCCCCAGCATTTT.